This T cell receptor beta chain was sequenced in a study of T-cell memory formation after mild COVID-19. Study-level information: The two donors had largely donor-specific TCR clusters.

The CDR3 covers 13 residues. Trimming left V 4 bases short and J 7 bases short, with 13 bases between. Germline-derived CDR1 and CDR2 are SGHRS and YFSETQ. TCRdb used MiXCR to reprocess the 5' RACE reads, holding one entry per CDR3 protein. The data hold 450,000 or so distinct CDR3 sequences, with roughly 23% observed a single time. The origin of this receptor is an adult woman who had mild COVID-19 (a few samples of this study predate the infection). Cell type and time point are not known. Material: PBMCs or a T cell subset sorted from them (not recorded which). This rearrangement joins TRBV5-1 to TRBJ2-3; TRBD1 or TRBD2 may be the D gene (5 bases each). The CDR3 DNA reads as TGCGCCAGCAGCATCGGGACCCTAAATACGCAGTATTTT. Protein product: CASSIGTLNTQYF.